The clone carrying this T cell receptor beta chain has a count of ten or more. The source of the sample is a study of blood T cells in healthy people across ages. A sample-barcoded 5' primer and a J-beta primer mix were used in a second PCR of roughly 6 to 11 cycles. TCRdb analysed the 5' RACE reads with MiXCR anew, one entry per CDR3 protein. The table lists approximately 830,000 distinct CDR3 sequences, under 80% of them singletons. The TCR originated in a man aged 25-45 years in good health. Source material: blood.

For the CDR3, the DNA is TGTGCCAGCAGTATGGGCGGGGGATACACAGATACGCAGTATTTT. Translating it yields CASSMGGGYTDTQYF. The chain carries TRBV7-3 and TRBJ2-3, with 7 bases that match TRBD2. The CDR3 has 15 amino acids. With 6 bases clipped from V and 2 bases from J, the junction kept 8 bases outside the gene matches. From germline, CDR1 is SGHTA and CDR2 FQGTGA.